This T cell receptor beta chain comes out of a study of T cell responses to AZD1222 COVID-19 vaccine. General study results and limits: Mostly white British, mostly female donors; authors suggested clonal diversity may be underestimated. The study found vaccine-associated CD4 TCRs spanning spike, dominant at 160-218 and 743-854. Unmutated variant regions are reportedly targeted by nearly half of spike-specific TCRs.

Only in-frame clones appear in the TCRdb table, and some are missing; sequencing was by immunoSEQ multiplex PCR. Among more than 75,000 clones listed, roughly 87% were seen once. Trimming cost V 1 base and J 11 bases; bases outside gene matches: 16. CDR3 length: 16 amino acids. The germline gives CDR1 MNHEY, CDR2 SVGAGI. As to this clone: Antigen: not known.

The sequence was obtained from an adult in good health. This specimen consisted of peripheral blood, obtained on day 0 of AZD1222 vaccination. The chain has TRBV6-5 and TRBJ1-1; 7 nucleotides match TRBD1. The CDR3 sequence is CASSYLAGTESLMAFF. As DNA, the CDR3 is TGTGCCAGCAGTTACTTGGCCGGGACAGAGTCGCTTATGGCTTTCTTT.